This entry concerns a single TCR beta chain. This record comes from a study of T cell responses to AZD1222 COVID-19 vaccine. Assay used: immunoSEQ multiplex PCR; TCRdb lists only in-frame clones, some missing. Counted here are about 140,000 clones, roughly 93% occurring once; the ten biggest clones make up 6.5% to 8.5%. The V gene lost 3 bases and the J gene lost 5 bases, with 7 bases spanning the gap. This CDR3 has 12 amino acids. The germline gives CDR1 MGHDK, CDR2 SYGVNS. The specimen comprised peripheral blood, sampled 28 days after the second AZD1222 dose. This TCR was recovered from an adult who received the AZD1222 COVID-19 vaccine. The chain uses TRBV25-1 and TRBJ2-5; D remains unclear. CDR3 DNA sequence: TGTGCCAGCAGTGACCCGAGGGAGACCCAGTACTTC. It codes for CASSDPRETQYF.